These 12 T cell receptor beta chains originate from one sample sequenced in a study of preoperative IRX-2 immunotherapy in early breast cancer. Profiling relied on immunoSEQ multiplex PCR, and the TCRdb table lists in-frame clones only, not all of them. The table lists 25,000 to 30,000 clones, 70% to 85% of them singletons. The treatment is: preoperative locoregional IRX-2 cytokine immunotherapy. Collection of the sample occurred from a patient treated with IRX-2 immunotherapy. These receptors were obtained from a human donor with breast cancer.

The V and J genes are TRBV15 and TRBJ1-3, with 7 positions matching TRBD1. The J segment lost 0 bases and the V segment lost 3 bases, leaving 2 bases of the junction unmatched. CDR3 length: 15 residues. CDR1 is LNHNV, CDR2 YYDKDF, per germline (reference sequence). The chain's CDR3 is CATSSRQGSGNTIYF. Here the CDR3 DNA reads TGTGCCACCAGCAGTAGACAGGGCTCTGGAAACACCATATATTTT.

The chain combines TRBV19 with TRBJ2-7; tentatively, D is TRBD1 or TRBD2 (5 bases each). From germline, CDR1 is LNHDA and CDR2 SQIVND (reference sequence). V lost 2 bases to trimming and J lost 8 bases, with 19 bases between them. The CDR3 sequence is 15 residues long. CDR3 loop: CASSINPGGSDKQYF. The CDR3 bases are TGTGCCAGTAGTATAAATCCAGGCGGGTCGGACAAGCAGTACTTC.

The genes are TRBV5-1 and TRBJ1-2; possible D gene TRBD1, 5 bases. V lost 4 bases, J lost 2 bases, and 12 bases lay in between. CDR1 SGHRS and CDR2 YFSETQ come from the germline V gene. CDR3 size: 14 residues. As DNA, the CDR3 is TGCGCCAGCAGCCTGGGGACGGAAAACTATGGCTACACCTTC. Residues: CASSLGTENYGYTF. The full variable domain, its missing parts supplied by reference TRBV5-1 and TRBJ1-2, is KAGVTQTPRYLIKTRGQQVTLSCSPISGHRSVSWYQQTPGQGLQFLFEYFSETQRNKGNFPGRFSGRQFSNSRSEMNVSTLELGDSALYLCASSLGTENYGYTFGSGTRLTVV.

The chain recombines TRBV6-8 with TRBJ1-2; D gene uncertain. Germline V gene lookup returns CDR1 MNHGY and CDR2 SAAAGT. CDR3 size: 12 residues. Trimming left V 6 bases short and J 6 bases short, with 11 bases between. In DNA, the CDR3 is TGTGCCAGCAGGGGTGAGGGCCATGGCTACACCTTC. It translates to CASRGEGHGYTF.

V usage is TRBV30 and J usage is TRBJ1-1, with D tentatively TRBD1 (5 bases). The CDR3 is 14 amino acids. Germline CDR1 GTSNPN, CDR2 SVGIG (reference sequence). V gave up 4 bases and J gave up 3 bases, with 15 bases separating them. CDR3 DNA: TGTGCCTGGACCCTGACAGTTGCTGACACTGAAGCTTTCTTT. Residues: CAWTLTVADTEAFF.

The chain joins TRBV5-1 to TRBJ2-1, with D possibly matching TRBD1 (6 bases). V was trimmed by 4 bases and J by 0 bases, leaving 14 bases between them. The CDR3 runs 16 residues. CDR1 is SGHRS, CDR2 YFSETQ, per germline. CDR3 in amino acids: CASSEQGRGSYNEQFF. CDR3 DNA sequence: TGCGCCAGCAGCGAACAGGGAAGAGGCTCCTACAATGAGCAGTTCTTC.

The chain is built from TRBV7-4 and TRBJ1-1; no clear D gene. The CDR3 sequence is 14 residues long. Trimming removed 3 bases at V and 4 bases at J, with 12 bases between. CDR1 SGHVT and CDR2 SQSDAQ come from the germline V gene. Written as DNA, the CDR3 is TGTGCCAGCAGCTTGATGGCGCACTTCACTGAAGCTTTCTTT. This codes for CASSLMAHFTEAFF. The full variable domain, its missing parts supplied by reference TRBV7-4 and TRBJ1-1, is GAGVSQSPRYKVAKRGRDVALRCDSISGHVTLYWYRQTLGQGSEVLTYSQSDAQRDKSGRPSGRFSAERPERSVSTLKIQRTEQGDSAVYLCASSLMAHFTEAFFGQGTRLTVV.

The gene calls are TRBV18 and TRBJ1-1, with TRBD1 as a possible D gene (5 bases). CDR1 KGHSH and CDR2 LQKENI come from the germline V gene. CDR3 length: 14 residues. V lost 1 base, J lost 3 bases, and 9 bases lay in between. CDR3 nucleotides: TGTGCCAGCTCACCACAGGGAGGGGACACTGAAGCTTTCTTT. This encodes CASSPQGGDTEAFF.

The genes are TRBV11-3 and TRBJ2-5; 7 bases map to TRBD1. With 1 base clipped from V and 4 bases from J, the junction kept 3 bases outside the gene matches. Germline lookup yields CDR1 SGHNT and CDR2 YENEEA. The CDR3 runs to 14 residues. The CDR3 DNA is TGTGCCAGCAGCTTAGTTACAGGGGTAGAGACCCAGTACTTC. Translation: CASSLVTGVETQYF.

The chain couples TRBV7-7 to TRBJ1-2, with D unclear. V shed 3 bases and J shed 0 bases, with 8 bases lying between them. The CDR3 runs to 14 residues. CDR1 and CDR2 (germline): SSHAT, FNYEAQ (reference sequence). The CDR3 reads CASSLGLANYGYTF. The CDR3 nucleotides are TGTGCCAGCAGCTTGGGATTGGCTAACTATGGCTACACCTTC.

This clone was seen only a few times. The chain employs TRBV6-8 and TRBJ1-6, with unresolved D. CDR3 length: 16 residues. The germline CDR1 and CDR2 sequences are MNHGY and SAAAGT. V lost 7 bases and J lost 0, with 13 bases in between. This CDR3 is CASKDTVSSYNSPLHF. CDR3 DNA sequence: TGTGCCAGCAAGGATACAGTGAGCTCCTATAATTCACCCCTCCACTTT.

V and J are TRBV11-3 and TRBJ1-2, with a tentative D call TRBD1 (6 bases). CDR1 is SGHNT and CDR2 is YENEEA in the germline V gene. V was clipped by 3 bases and J by 8 bases, with 19 bases between them. CDR3 length: 15 amino acids. The CDR3 loop reads CASSFLVRGGSGYTF. As DNA, the CDR3 is TGTGCCAGCAGCTTTTTAGTCAGGGGAGGATCGGGCTACACCTTC.